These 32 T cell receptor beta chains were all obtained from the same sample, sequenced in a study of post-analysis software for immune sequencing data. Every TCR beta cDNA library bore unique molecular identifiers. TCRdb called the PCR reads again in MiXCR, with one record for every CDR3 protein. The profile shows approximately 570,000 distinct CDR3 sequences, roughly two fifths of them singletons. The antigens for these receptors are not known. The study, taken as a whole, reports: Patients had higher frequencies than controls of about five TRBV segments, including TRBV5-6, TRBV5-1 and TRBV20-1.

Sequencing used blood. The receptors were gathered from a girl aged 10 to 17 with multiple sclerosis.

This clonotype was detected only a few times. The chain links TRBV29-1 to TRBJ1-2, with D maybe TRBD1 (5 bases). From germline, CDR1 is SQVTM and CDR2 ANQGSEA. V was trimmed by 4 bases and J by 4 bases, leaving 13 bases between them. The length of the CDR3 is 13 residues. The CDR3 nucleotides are TGCAGCGTTGGCCAAGACAGATCCTATGGCTACACCTTC. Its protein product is CSVGQDRSYGYTF.

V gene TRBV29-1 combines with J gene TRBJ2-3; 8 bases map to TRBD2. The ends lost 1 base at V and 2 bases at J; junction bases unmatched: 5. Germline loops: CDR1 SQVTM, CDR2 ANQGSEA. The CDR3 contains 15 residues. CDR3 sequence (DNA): TGCAGCGTTGAAGGGGGAGCGGGGGTCACAGATACGCAGTATTTT. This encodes CSVEGGAGVTDTQYF.

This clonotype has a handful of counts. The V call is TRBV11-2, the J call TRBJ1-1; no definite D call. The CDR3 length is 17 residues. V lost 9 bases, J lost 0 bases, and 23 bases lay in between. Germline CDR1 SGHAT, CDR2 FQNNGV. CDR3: CASRPGWLLVMNTEAFF. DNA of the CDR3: TGTGCCAGTAGACCGGGGTGGCTGCTAGTCATGAACACTGAAGCTTTCTTT.

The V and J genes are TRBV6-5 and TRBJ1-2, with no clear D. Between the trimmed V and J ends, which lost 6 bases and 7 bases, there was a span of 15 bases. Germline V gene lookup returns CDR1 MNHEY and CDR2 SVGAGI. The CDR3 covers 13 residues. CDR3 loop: CASRYGSSSGYTF. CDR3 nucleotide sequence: TGTGCCAGCAGGTATGGCTCTTCTAGTGGCTACACCTTC.

The CDR3 loop is CASSQRDTGIYEQYF. The CDR3 DNA follows: TGCGCCAGCAGCCAACGGGACACAGGAATATACGAGCAGTACTTC. This sequence joins TRBV5-1 and TRBJ2-7; D possibly corresponds to TRBD1 (6 bases). Per the germline V gene, CDR1 is SGHRS and CDR2 is YFSETQ. The CDR3 is made up of 15 amino acids. The V gene lost 4 bases and the J gene lost 4 bases, with 18 bases spanning the gap. Supplemented by reference TRBV5-1 and TRBJ2-7, the full variable domain reads KAGVTQTPRYLIKTRGQQVTLSCSPISGHRSVSWYQQTPGQGLQFLFEYFSETQRNKGNFPGRFSGRQFSNSRSEMNVSTLELGDSALYLCASSQRDTGIYEQYFGPGTRLTVT.

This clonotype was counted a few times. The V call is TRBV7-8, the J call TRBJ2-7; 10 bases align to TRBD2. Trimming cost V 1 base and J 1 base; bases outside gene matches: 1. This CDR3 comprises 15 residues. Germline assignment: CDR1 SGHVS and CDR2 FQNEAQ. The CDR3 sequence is CASSLELAGSYEQYF. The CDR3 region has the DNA TGTGCCAGCAGCTTAGAACTAGCGGGGTCCTACGAGCAGTACTTC.

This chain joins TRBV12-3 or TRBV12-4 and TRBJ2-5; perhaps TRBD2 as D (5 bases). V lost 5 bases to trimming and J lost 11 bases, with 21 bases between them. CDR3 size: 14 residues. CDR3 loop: CASSPDGVYNEQYF. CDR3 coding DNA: TGTGCCAGCAGTCCCGACGGGGTATACAATGAGCAGTACTTC.

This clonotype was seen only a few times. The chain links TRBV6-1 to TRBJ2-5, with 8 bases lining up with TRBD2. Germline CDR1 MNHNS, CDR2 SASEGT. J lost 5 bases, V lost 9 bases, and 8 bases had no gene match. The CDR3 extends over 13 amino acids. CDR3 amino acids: CASPGGTGETQYF. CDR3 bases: TGTGCCAGTCCGGGGGGGACGGGGGAGACCCAGTACTTC.

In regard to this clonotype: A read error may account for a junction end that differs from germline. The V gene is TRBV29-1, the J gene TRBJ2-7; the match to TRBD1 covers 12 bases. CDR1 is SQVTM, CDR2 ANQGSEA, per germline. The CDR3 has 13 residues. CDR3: CSVQGQGAYEQCF. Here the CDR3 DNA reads TGCAGCGTCCAGGGACAGGGGGCCTACGAGCAGTGCTTC.

The CDR3 region is CASSEFEGYNEQFF. As DNA, the CDR3 is TGCGCCAGCAGCGAATTTGAGGGCTACAATGAGCAGTTCTTC. This rearrangement joins TRBV5-1 to TRBJ2-1, with a tentative D call TRBD2 (5 bases). This CDR3 comprises 14 residues. Per the germline V gene, CDR1 is SGHRS and CDR2 is YFSETQ. V lost 4 bases to trimming and J lost 3 bases, with 11 bases between them.

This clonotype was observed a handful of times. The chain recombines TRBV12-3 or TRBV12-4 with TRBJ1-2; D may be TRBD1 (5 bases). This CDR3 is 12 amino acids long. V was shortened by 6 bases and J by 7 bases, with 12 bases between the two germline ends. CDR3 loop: CASSGKGIGYTF. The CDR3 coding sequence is TGTGCCAGCAGCGGCAAGGGGATTGGCTACACCTTC.

The CDR3 DNA follows: TGCGCCAGCGGCAGTGCCCTAGAGGGCGCAAGGGGAGAGACCCAGTACTTC. Its translation is CASGSALEGARGETQYF. The J gene is TRBJ2-5, the V gene TRBV5-1, with D possibly called TRBD1 or TRBD2 (5 bases each). The CDR3 is made up of 17 amino acids. Germline-derived CDR1 and CDR2 are SGHRS and YFSETQ. Trimming shortened V by 7 bases and J by 4 bases, and 26 bases separated the two germline ends.

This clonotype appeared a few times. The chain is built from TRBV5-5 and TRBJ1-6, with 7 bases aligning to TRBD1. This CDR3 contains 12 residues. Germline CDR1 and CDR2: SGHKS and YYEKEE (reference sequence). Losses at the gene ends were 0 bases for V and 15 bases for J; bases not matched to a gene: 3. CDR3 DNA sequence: TGTGCCAGCAGCTTGGACAGGGGAAACCTCCACTTT. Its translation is CASSLDRGNLHF.

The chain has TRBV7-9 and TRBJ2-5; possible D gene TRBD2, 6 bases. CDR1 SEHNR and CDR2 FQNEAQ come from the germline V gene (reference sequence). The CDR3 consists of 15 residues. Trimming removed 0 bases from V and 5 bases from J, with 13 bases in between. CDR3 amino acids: CASSLATSRQETQYF. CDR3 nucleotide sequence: TGTGCCAGCAGCTTAGCTACTAGCAGGCAGGAGACCCAGTACTTC.

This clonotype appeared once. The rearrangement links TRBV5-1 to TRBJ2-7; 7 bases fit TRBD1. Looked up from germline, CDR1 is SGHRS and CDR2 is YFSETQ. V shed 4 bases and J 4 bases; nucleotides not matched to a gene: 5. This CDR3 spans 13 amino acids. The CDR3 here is CASSPETGYEQYF. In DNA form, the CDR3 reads TGCGCCAGCAGCCCCGAGACAGGGTACGAGCAGTACTTC.

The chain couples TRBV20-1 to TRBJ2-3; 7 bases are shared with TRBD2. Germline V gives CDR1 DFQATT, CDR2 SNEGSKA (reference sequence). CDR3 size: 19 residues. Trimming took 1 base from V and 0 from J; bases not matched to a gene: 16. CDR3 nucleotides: TGCAGTGCTAGAGGGCTAGCGGAACGAGGATGGGGGAGCACAGATACGCAGTATTTT. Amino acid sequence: CSARGLAERGWGSTDTQYF.

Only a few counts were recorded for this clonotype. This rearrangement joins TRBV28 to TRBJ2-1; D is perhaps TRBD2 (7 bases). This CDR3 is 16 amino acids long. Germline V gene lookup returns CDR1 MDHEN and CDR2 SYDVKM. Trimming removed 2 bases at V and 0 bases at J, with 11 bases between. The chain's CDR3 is CASSLAGASSYNEQFF. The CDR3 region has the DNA TGTGCCAGCAGTTTAGCGGGGGCTAGCTCCTACAATGAGCAGTTCTTC. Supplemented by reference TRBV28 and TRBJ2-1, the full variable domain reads DVKVTQSSRYLVKRTGEKVFLECVQDMDHENMFWYRQDPGLGLRLIYFSYDVKMKEKGDIPEGYSVSREKKERFSLILESASTNQTSMYLCASSLAGASSYNEQFFGPGTRLTVL.

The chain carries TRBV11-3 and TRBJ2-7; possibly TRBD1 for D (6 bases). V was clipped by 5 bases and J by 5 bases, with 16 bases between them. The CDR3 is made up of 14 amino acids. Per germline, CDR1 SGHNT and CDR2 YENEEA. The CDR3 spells CASSRQGPRNEQYF. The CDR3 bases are TGTGCCAGCAGCCGTCAGGGGCCGAGGAACGAGCAGTACTTC.

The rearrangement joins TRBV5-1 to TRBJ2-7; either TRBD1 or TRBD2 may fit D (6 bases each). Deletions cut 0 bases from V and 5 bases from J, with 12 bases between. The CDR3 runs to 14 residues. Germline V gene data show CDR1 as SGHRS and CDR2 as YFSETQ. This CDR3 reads CASSLGQGRNEQYF. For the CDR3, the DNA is TGCGCCAGCAGCTTGGGGCAGGGGAGGAACGAGCAGTACTTC.

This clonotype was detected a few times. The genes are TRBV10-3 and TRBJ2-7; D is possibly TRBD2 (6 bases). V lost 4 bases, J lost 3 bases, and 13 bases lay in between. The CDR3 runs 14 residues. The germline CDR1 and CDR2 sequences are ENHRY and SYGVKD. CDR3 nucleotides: TGTGCCATCAGTGTCCGGGACTCCGTCTACGAGCAGTACTTC. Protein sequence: CAISVRDSVYEQYF.

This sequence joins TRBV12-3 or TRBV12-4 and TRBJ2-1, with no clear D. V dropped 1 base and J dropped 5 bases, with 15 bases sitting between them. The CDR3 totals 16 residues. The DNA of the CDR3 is TGTGCCAGCAGTTTAGTATGGGGATTTGGGGACAATGAGCAGTTCTTC. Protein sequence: CASSLVWGFGDNEQFF.

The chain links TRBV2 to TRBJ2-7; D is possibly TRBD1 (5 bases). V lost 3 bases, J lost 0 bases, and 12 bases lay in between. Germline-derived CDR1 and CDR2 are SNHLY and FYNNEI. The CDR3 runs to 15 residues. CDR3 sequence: CASSDYSGPSYEQYF. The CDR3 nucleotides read TGTGCCAGCAGTGATTACTCAGGGCCCTCCTACGAGCAGTACTTC.

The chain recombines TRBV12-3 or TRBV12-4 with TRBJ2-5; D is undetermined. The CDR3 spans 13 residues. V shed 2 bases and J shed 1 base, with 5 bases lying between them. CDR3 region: CASSLFPQETQYF. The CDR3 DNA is TGTGCCAGCAGTTTATTCCCCCAAGAGACCCAGTACTTC.

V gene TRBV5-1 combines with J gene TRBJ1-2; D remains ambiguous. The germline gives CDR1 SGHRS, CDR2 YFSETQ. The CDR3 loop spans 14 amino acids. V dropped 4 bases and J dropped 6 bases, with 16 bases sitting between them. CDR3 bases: TGCGCCAGCAGCCTAGGACGGCTCGGGGATGGCTACACCTTC. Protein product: CASSLGRLGDGYTF. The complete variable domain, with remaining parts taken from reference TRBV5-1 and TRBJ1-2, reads KAGVTQTPRYLIKTRGQQVTLSCSPISGHRSVSWYQQTPGQGLQFLFEYFSETQRNKGNFPGRFSGRQFSNSRSEMNVSTLELGDSALYLCASSLGRLGDGYTFGSGTRLTVV.

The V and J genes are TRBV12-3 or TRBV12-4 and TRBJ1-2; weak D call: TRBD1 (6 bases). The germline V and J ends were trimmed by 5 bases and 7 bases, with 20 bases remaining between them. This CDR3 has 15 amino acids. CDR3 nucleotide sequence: TGTGCCAGCAGTCGGCAGGGGCCCGGGCTTCTTGGCTACACCTTC. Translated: CASSRQGPGLLGYTF.

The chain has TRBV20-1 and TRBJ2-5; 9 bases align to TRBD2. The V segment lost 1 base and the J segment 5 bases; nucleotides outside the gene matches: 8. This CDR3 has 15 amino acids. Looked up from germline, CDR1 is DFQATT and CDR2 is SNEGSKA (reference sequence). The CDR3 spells CSARVGGGALETQYF. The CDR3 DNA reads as TGCAGTGCTAGAGTCGGCGGGGGGGCATTGGAGACCCAGTACTTC.

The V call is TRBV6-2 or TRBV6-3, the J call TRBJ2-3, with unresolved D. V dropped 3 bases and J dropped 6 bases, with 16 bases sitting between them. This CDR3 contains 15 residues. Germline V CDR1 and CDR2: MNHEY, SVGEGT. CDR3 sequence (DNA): TGTGCCAGCAGTTATTTGGCTAGTTTTCTGGATACGCAGTATTTT. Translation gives CASSYLASFLDTQYF.

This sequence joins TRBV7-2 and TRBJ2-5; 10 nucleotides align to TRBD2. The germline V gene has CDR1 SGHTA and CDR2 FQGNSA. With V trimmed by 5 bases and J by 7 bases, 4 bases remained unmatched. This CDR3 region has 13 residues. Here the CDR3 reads CASSGTSGATQYF. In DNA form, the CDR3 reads TGTGCCAGCAGCGGAACTAGCGGGGCGACCCAGTACTTC. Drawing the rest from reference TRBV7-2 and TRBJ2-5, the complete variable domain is GAGVSQSPSNKVTEKGKDVELRCDPISGHTALYWYRQSLGQGLEFLIYFQGNSAPDKSGLPSDRFSAERTGGSVSTLTIQRTQQEDSAVYLCASSGTSGATQYFGPGTRLLVL.

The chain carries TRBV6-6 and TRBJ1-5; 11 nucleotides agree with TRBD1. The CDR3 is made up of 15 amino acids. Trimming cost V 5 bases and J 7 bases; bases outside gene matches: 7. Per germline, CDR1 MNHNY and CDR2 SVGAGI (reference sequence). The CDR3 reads CASSLLGQGGQPQHF. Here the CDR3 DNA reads TGTGCCAGCAGTCTATTGGGACAGGGGGGCCAGCCCCAGCATTTT.

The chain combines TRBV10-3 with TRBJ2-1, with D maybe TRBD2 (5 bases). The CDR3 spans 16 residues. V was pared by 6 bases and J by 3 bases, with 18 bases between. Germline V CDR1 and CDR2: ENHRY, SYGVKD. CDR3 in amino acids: CAIRPVSVGFYNEQFF. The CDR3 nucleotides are TGTGCCATCAGGCCGGTTAGCGTCGGATTCTACAATGAGCAGTTCTTC.

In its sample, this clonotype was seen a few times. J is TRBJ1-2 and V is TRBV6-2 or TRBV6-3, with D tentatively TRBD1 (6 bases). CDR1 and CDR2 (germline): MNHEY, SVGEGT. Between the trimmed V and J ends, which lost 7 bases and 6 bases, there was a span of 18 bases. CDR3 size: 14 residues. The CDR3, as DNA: TGTGCCAGCACGCCCTCGGGACAAGGTCATGGCTACACCTTC. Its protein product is CASTPSGQGHGYTF.

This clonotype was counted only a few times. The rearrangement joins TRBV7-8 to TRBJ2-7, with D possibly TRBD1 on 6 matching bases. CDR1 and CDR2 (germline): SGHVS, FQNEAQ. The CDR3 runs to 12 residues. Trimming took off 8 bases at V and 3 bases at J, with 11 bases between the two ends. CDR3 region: CASGYRDYEQYF. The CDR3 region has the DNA TGTGCCAGCGGATACAGGGACTACGAGCAGTACTTC.